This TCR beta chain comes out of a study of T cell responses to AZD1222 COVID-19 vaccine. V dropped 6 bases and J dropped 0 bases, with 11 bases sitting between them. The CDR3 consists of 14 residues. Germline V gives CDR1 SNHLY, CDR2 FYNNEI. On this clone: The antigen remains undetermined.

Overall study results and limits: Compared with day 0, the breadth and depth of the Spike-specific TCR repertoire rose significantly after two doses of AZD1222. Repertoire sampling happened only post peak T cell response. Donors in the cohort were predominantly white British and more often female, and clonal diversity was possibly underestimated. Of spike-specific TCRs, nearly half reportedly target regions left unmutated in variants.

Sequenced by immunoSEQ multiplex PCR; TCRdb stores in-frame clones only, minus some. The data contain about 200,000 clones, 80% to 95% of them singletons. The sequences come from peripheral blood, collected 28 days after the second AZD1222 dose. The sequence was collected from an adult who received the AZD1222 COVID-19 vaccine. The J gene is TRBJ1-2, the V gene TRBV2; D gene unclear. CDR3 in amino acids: CASSVRTANYGYTF. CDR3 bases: TGTGCCAGCAGCGTTAGGACGGCTAACTATGGCTACACCTTC. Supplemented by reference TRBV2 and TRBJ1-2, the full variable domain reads EPEVTQTPSHQVTQMGQEVILRCVPISNHLYFYWYRQILGQKVEFLVSFYNNEISEKSEIFDDQFSVERPDGSNFTLKIRSTKLEDSAMYFCASSVRTANYGYTFGSGTRLTVV.